The subject of this entry is one TCR beta chain. Its antigen is undetermined. Using RNA template, CDR3s of TCR alpha and beta were amplified with iRepertoire arm-PCR. Tissue mRNA or PBMC total RNA, about 90-400 ng, went into one-step reverse transcription and amplification. MiXCR, applied by TCRdb to the multiplex PCR reads, yields one record per CDR3 protein. The sample yields around 170,000 distinct CDR3 sequences, around 40% seen once. V lost 2 bases to trimming and J lost 0 bases; unmatched junction nucleotides: 8. Germline V gives CDR1 SEHNR, CDR2 FQNEAQ (reference sequence). The CDR3 is 17 amino acids. The record originates from a study of glioma-infiltrating T cells. Study findings and constraints: Very few CDR3 sequences were shared between tissue and blood.

The TCR originated in a human donor with low-grade glioma or glioblastoma, undergoing nonglioma brain surgery, or in good health (not recorded which). The source material was glioma tissue, nonneoplastic brain tissue, or PBMCs (not recorded which). V and J are TRBV7-9 and TRBJ2-3, with TRBD2 identical over 7 bases. The CDR3 DNA sequence: TGTGCCAGCAGCTTATCCCAGCGGGGCTATAGCACAGATACGCAGTATTTT. The encoded protein is CASSLSQRGYSTDTQYF.